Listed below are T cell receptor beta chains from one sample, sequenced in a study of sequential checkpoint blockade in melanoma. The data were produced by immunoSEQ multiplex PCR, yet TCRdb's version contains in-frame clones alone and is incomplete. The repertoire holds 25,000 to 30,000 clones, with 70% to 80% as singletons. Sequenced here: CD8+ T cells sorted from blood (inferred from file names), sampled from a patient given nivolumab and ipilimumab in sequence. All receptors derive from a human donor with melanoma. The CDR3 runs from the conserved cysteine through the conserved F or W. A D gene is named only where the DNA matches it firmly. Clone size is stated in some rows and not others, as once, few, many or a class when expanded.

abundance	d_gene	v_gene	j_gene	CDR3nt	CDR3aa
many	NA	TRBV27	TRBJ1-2	TGTGCCAGCAGTGCGTATTCGGGAGCTCGGTATGGCTACACCTTC	CASSAYSGARYGYTF
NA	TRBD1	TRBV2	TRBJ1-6	TGTGCCAGCACCGACAGGGGCGCCTCCTATAATTCACCCCTCCACTTT	CASTDRGASYNSPLHF
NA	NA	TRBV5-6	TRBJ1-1	TGTGCCAGCAGCTTGGGGACACAGAACACTGAAGCTTTCTTT	CASSLGTQNTEAFF
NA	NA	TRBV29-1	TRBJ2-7	TGCAGCGTTGAAGTCCGTGCCAGCTCCTACGAGCAGTACTTC	CSVEVRASSYEQYF
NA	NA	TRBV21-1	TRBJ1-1	TGTGCCAGCAGCGGGACAGGGGCCCCGAACACTGAAGCTTTCTTT	CASSGTGAPNTEAFF
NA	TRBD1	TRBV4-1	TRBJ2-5	TGCGCCAGCAGCCAAAGGGGGCTTCAAGAGACCCAGTACTTC	CASSQRGLQETQYF
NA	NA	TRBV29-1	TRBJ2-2	TGCAGCGTTGGAGGGCCCTGGGGTACCGGGGAGCTGTTTTTT	CSVGGPWGTGELFF
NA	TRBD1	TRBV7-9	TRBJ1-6	TGTGCCAGCAGCGTAGGACAGGCTAATTCACCCCTCCACTTT	CASSVGQANSPLHF
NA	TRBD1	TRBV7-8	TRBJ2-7	TGTGCCAGCAGCAGTACAGGGGGCCTAGGTGACGAGCAGTACTTC	CASSSTGGLGDEQYF
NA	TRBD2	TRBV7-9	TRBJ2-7	TGTGCCAGCAGCCCCGGGACTAGTAACGAGCAGTACTTC	CASSPGTSNEQYF
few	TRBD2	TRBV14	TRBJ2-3	TGTGCCAGCAGCCATCCGGGACTAGCGCACCCGCAGTATTTT	CASSHPGLAHPQYF
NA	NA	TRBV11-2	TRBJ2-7	TGTGCCAGCAGCGACCTAACAGGGACGGGGGAGCAGTACTTC	CASSDLTGTGEQYF
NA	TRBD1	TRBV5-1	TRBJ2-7	TGCGCCAGCAGCCCGGGACAGGGTGGTGACGAGCAGTACTTC	CASSPGQGGDEQYF
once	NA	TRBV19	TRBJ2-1	TGTGCCAGTAGTAGCCCAGGGTCGCGCTCCAATGAGCAGTTCTTC	CASSSPGSRSNEQFF
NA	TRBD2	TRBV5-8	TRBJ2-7	TGTGCCAGCAGCTTGTTGGGAGGGGACTACGAGCAGTACTTC	CASSLLGGDYEQYF
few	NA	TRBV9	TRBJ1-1	TGTGCCAGCAGCTCCGACGGGGGCACTGAAGCTTTCTTT	CASSSDGGTEAFF
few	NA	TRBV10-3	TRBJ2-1	TGTGCCATCAGTGACGCGACAGACGAGCAGTTCTTC	CAISDATDEQFF